This T cell receptor beta chain was identified during a study of T cells in narcolepsy. Study observations and caveats: Autoreactive HCRT-specific and TRIB2-specific clonotypes were marked in same-patient CSF-versus-blood CD4+ comparisons. Blood of same and different patients, but not healthy controls, reportedly held recurring autoreactive clonotypes.

The CDR3 spans 17 residues. The ends were cut back, 4 bases at V and 0 bases at J, with 14 bases in the middle. Per the germline V gene, CDR1 is SGHDT and CDR2 is YYEEEE. The assay was immunoSEQ multiplex PCR, and TCRdb's table has in-frame clones only and misses some. The sample lists 27,000 or so clones, roughly four fifths occurring once. Note on this clone: Its target is unknown.

The sequence was obtained from a human donor with narcolepsy. This chain joins TRBV5-6 and TRBJ2-6; D is uncertain. The sequenced material came from CD45RA- memory CD4+ T cells from PBMCs. The CDR3: CASSGTELSSGANVLTF. The DNA for the CDR3 is TGTGCCAGCAGCGGAACGGAGTTGAGCTCTGGGGCCAACGTCCTGACTTTC.